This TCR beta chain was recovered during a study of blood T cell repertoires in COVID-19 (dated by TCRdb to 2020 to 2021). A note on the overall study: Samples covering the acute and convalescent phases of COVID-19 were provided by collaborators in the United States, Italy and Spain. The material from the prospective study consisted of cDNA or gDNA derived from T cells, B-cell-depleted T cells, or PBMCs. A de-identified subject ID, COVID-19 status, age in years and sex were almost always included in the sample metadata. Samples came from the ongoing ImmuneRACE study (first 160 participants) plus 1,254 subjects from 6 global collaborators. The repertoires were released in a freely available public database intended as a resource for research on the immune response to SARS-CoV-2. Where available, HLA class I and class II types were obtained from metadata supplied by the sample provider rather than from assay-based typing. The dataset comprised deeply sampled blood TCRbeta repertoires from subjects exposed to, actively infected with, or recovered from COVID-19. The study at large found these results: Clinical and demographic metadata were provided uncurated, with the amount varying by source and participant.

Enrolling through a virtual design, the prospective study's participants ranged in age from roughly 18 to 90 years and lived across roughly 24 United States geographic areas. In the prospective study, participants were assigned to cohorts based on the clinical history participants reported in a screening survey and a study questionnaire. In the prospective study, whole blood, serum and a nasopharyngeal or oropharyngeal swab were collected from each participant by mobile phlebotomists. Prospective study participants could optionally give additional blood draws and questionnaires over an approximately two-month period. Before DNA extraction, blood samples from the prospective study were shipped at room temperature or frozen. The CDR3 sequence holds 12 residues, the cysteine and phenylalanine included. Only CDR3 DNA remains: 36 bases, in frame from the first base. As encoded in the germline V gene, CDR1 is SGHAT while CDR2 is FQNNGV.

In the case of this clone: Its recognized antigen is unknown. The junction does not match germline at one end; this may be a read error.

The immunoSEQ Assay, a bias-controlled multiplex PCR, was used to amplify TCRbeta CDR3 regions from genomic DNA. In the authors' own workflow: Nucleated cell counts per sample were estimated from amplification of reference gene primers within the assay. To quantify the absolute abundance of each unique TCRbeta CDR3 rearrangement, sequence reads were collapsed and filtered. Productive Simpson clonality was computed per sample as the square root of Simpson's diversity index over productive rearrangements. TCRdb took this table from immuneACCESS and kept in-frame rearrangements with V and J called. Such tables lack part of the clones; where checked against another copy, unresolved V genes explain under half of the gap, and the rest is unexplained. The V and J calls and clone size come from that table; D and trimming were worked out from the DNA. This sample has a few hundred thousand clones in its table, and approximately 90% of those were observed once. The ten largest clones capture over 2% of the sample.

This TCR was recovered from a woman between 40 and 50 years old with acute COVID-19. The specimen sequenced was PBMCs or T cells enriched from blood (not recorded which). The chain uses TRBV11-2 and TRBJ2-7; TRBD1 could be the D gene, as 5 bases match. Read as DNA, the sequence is TGTGCCAGCAGTTTAGGGGCTTACGAGCAGTACTTC. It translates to CASSLGAYEQYF.